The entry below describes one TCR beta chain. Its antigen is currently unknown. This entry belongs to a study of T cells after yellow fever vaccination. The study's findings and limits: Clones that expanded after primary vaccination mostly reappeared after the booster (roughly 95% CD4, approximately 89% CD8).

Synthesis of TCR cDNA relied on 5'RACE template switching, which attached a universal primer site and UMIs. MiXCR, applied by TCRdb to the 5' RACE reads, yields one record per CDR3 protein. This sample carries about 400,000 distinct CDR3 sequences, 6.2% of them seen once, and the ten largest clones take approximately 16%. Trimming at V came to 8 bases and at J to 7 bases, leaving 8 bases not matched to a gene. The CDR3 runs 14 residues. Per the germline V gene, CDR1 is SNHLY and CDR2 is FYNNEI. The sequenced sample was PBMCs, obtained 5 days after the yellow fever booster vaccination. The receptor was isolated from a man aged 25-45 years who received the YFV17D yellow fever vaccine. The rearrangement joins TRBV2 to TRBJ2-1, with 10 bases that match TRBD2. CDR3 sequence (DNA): TGTGCCAGCCTAGGGGCTAGCGGGAGAAATGAGCAGTTCTTC. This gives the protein CASLGASGRNEQFF.